The clone carrying this TCR beta chain was picked up a small number of times. Per the germline V gene, CDR1 is SGDLS and CDR2 is YYNGEE. The V gene end was trimmed by 3 bases and the J gene end by 7 bases; junction bases not matched to a gene: 6. This CDR3 spans 14 amino acids. Profiling relied on immunoSEQ multiplex PCR, and the TCRdb table lists in-frame clones only, not all of them. This table holds 250,000 to 300,000 clones, roughly 85% found once. The data were taken from a study of blood T cell repertoires in COVID-19. Background on the study: From the United States, Italy and Spain came samples of acute and convalescent COVID-19. Nucleic acid was either cDNA or gDNA, and it came from T cells, B-cell-depleted T cells, or PBMCs.

Sequencing input: peripheral blood. This TCR came from a woman aged 30 to 39 with active or convalescent COVID-19. The chain employs TRBV9 and TRBJ2-7, with 11 bases that match TRBD1. The CDR3 reads CASSGTGGNLEQYF. The CDR3 region has the DNA TGTGCCAGCAGCGGGACAGGGGGCAATCTTGAGCAGTACTTC. The full variable domain, its missing parts supplied by reference TRBV9 and TRBJ2-7, is DSGVTQTPKHLITATGQRVTLRCSPRSGDLSVYWYQQSLDQGLQFLIQYYNGEERAKGNILERFSAQQFPDLHSELNLSSLELGDSALYFCASSGTGGNLEQYFGPGTRLTVT.